These 3 T cell receptor beta chains came from one sample sequenced in a study of cytomegalovirus exposure and HLA in healthy donors. With 60 Vbeta and 13 Jbeta primers, the PCR was carried out. Repertoires were generated with immunoSEQ multiplex PCR, while TCRdb's copy carries only in-frame clones and drops some. The data show approximately 160,000 clones, with 65% to 80% seen just once and under 3% held by the top ten. The sample comprised PBMCs. The source is a woman between 45 and 60 years old in good health and CMV-seropositive.

CDR3 DNA sequence: TGCGCCAGCAGCTCCTCCCCGGGTGGCACTGAAGCTTTCTTT. It is translated as CASSSSPGGTEAFF. The V and J genes are TRBV5-1 and TRBJ1-1, with unresolved D. V was shortened by 3 bases and J by 4 bases, with 13 bases between the two germline ends. Germline V gene lookup returns CDR1 SGHRS and CDR2 YFSETQ. This CDR3 comprises 14 residues.

The CDR3 loop is CASSSTGANVLTF. For the CDR3, the DNA is TGTGCCAGCAGCTCAACTGGGGCCAACGTCCTGACTTTC. The V and J genes are TRBV7-9 and TRBJ2-6, with D unclear. Germline loops: CDR1 SEHNR, CDR2 FQNEAQ (reference sequence). V lost 4 bases, J lost 2 bases, and 3 bases lay in between. This CDR3 comprises 13 residues.

The chain couples TRBV29-1 to TRBJ1-1; D is ambiguous. Trimming stripped 6 bases from V and 6 bases from J, with 11 bases between. The germline gives CDR1 SQVTM, CDR2 ANQGSEA. The CDR3 runs to 11 residues. Here the CDR3 reads CSVSTVAEAFF. In DNA, the CDR3 is TGCAGCGTATCAACGGTGGCTGAAGCTTTCTTT.